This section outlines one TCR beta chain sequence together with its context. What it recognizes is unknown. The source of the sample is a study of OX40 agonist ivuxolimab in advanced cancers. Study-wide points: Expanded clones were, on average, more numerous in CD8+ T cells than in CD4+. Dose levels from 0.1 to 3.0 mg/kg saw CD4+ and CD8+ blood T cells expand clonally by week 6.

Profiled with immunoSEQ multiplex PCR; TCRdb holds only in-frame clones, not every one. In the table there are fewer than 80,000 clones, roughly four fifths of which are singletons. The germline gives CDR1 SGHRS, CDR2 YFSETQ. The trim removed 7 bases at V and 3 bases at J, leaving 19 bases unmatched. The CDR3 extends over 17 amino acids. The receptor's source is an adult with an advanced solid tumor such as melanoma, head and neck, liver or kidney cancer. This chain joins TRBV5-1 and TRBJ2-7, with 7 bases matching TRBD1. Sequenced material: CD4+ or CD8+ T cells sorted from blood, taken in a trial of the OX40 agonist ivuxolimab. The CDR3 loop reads CASSLGMVGQGVYEQYF. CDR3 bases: TGCGCCAGCTCACTCGGAATGGTAGGTCAGGGGGTCTACGAGCAGTACTTC.